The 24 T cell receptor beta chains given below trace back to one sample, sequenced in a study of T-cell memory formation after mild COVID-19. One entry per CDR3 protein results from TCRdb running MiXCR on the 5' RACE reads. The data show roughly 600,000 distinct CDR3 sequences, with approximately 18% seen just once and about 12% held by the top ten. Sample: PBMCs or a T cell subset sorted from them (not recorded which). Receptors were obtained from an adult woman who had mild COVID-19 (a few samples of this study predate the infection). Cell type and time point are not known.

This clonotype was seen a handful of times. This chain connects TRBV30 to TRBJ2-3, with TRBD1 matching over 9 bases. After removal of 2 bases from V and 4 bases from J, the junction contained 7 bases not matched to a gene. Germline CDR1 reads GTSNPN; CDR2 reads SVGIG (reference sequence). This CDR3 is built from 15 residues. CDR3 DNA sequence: TGTGCCTGGAGTCGGGGACAGGGAGCGTCAGATACGCAGTATTTT. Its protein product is CAWSRGQGASDTQYF.

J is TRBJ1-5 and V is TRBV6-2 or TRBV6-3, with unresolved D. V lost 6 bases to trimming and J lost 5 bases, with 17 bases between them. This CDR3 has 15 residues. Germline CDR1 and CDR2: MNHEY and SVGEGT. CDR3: CASSTPTTLHQPQHF. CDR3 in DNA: TGTGCCAGCAGCACCCCAACAACCCTCCATCAGCCCCAGCATTTT.

This CDR3 reads CATSEPTGREGAGYTF. CDR3 nucleotide sequence: TGTGCCACCAGTGAACCCACGGGACGCGAAGGGGCTGGCTACACCTTC. This chain links TRBV24-1 with TRBJ1-2; perhaps TRBD1 as D (5 bases). From germline, CDR1 is KGHDR and CDR2 SFDVKD. The ends were cut back, 4 bases at V and 7 bases at J, with 21 bases in the middle. This CDR3 spans 16 amino acids.

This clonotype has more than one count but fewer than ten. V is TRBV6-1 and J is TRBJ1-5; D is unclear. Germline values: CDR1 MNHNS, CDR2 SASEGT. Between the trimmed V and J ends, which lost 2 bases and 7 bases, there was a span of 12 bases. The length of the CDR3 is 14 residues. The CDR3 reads CASSEYGVGQPQHF. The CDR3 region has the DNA TGTGCCAGCAGTGAATATGGGGTCGGACAGCCCCAGCATTTT.

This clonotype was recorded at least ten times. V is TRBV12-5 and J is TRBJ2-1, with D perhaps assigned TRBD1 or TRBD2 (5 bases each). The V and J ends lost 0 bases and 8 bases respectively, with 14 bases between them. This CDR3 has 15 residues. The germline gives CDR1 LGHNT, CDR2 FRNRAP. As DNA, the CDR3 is TGTGCTAGTGGTTTGGTACCGGGGCCGCCCCATGAGCAGTTCTTC. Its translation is CASGLVPGPPHEQFF. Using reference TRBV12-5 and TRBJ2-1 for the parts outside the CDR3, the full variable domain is DARVTQTPRHKVTEMGQEVTMRCQPILGHNTVFWYRQTMMQGLELLAYFRNRAPLDDSGMPKDRFSAEMPDATLATLKIQPSEPRDSAVYFCASGLVPGPPHEQFFGPGTRLTVL.

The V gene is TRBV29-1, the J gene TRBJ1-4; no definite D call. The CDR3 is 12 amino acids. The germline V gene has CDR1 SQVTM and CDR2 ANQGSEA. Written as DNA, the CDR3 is TGCAGTGCCTGGGGTTCGAATGAAAAACTGTTTTTT. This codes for CSAWGSNEKLFF.

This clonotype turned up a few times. The CDR3 protein is CASRSAYF. The DNA for the CDR3 is TGTGCCAGCAGGTCCGCGTATTTT. The chain recombines TRBV12-3 or TRBV12-4 with TRBJ2-3; no reliable D call. Trimming removed 6 bases at V and 14 bases at J, with 6 bases between. CDR3 length equals 8 residues.

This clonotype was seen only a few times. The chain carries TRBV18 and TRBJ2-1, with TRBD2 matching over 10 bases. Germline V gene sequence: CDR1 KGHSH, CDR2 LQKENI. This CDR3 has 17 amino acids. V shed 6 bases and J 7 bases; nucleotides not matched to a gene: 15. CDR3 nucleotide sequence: TGTGCCAGCTCCCGGAGATTTGAGCGGGGGGGATGGAATGAGCAGTTCTTC. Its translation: CASSRRFERGGWNEQFF.

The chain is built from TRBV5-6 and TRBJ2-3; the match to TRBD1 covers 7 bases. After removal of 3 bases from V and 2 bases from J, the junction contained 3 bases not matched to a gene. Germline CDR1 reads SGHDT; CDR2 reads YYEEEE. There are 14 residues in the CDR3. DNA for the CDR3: TGTGCCAGCAGCTACCAGGGGGACACAGATACGCAGTATTTT. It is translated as CASSYQGDTDTQYF.

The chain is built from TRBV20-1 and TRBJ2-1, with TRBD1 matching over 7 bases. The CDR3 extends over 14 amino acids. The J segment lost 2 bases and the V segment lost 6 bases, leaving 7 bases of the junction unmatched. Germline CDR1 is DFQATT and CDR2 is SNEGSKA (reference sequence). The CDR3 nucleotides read TGCAGTGCCCAATCGACAGGGCCCTACAATGAGCAGTTCTTC. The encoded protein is CSAQSTGPYNEQFF.

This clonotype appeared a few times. In DNA, the CDR3 is TGCGCCAGCAGCAGGGACAGGGCACGCGAAAAACTGTTTTTT. This translates into CASSRDRAREKLFF. The rearrangement uses TRBV5-1 and TRBJ1-4; 9 bases map to TRBD1. The germline V gene has CDR1 SGHRS and CDR2 YFSETQ. This CDR3 is built from 14 residues. Unmatched junction bases numbered 6, after V lost 4 bases and J lost 8 bases.

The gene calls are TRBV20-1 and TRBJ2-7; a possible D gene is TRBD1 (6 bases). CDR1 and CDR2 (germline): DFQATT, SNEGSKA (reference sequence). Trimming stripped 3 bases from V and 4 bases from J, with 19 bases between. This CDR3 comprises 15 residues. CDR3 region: CSARSLPGQSYEQYF. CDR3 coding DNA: TGCAGTGCTAGGAGCCTCCCGGGACAATCATACGAGCAGTACTTC.

The chain's CDR3 is CASSATGTGNTIYF. The CDR3 nucleotides read TGTGCCAGCAGTGCGACAGGGACTGGAAACACCATATATTTT. The rearrangement joins TRBV9 to TRBJ1-3; 7 bases map to TRBD1. The CDR3 runs 14 residues. The germline CDR1 and CDR2 sequences are SGDLS and YYNGEE. V was pared by 5 bases and J by 2 bases, with 4 bases of the junction left unmatched.

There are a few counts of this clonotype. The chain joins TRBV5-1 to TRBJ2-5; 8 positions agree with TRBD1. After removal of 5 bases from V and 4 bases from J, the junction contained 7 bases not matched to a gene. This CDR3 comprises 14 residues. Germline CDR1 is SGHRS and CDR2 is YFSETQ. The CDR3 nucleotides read TGCGCCAGCAGAAATACAGGGGGAGGAGAGACCCAGTACTTC. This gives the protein CASRNTGGGETQYF.

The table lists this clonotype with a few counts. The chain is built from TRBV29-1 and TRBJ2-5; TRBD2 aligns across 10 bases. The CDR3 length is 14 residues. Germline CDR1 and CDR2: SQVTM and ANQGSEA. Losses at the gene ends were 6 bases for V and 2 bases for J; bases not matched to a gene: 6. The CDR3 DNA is TGCAGCGTGGGAGCGGGAGGGATACAAGAGACCCAGTACTTC. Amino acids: CSVGAGGIQETQYF.

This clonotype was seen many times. CDR3 sequence: CASSSGLEETQYF. As DNA, the CDR3 is TGTGCCAGCAGTTCGGGCCTTGAGGAGACCCAGTACTTC. The chain has TRBV27 and TRBJ2-5; D is uncertain. Germline values: CDR1 MNHEY, CDR2 SMNVEV (reference sequence). The CDR3 contains 13 residues. Trimming shortened V by 4 bases and J by 5 bases, and 11 bases separated the two germline ends.

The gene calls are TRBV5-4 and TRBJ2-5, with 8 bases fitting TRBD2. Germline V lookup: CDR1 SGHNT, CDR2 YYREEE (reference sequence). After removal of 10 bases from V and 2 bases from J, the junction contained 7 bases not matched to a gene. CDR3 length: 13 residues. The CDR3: CALGAGGQETQYF. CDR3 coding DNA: TGTGCCCTGGGGGCGGGGGGACAAGAGACCCAGTACTTC.

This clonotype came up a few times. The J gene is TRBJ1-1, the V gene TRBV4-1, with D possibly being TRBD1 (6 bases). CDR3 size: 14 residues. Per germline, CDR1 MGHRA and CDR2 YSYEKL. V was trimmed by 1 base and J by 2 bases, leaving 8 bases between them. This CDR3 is CASSQVRGNTEAFF. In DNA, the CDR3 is TGCGCCAGCAGCCAAGTCAGGGGTAACACTGAAGCTTTCTTT.

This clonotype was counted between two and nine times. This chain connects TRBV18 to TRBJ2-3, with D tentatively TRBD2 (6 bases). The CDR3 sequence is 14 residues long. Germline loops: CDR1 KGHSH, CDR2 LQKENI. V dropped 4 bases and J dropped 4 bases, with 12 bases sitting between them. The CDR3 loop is CASSLRRDSDTQYF. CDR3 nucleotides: TGTGCCAGCTCACTTCGGCGGGACTCAGATACGCAGTATTTT. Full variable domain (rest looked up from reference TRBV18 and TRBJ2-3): NAGVMQNPRHLVRRRGQEARLRCSPMKGHSHVYWYRQLPEEGLKFMVYLQKENIIDESGMPKERFSAEFPKEGPSILRIQQVVRGDSAAYFCASSLRRDSDTQYFGPGTRLTVL.

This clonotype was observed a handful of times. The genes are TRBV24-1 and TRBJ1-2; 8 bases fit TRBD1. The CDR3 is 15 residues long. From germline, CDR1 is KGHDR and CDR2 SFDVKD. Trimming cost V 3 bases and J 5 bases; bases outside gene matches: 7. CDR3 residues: CATSDPGGVEYGYTF. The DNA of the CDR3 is TGTGCCACCAGTGATCCAGGGGGCGTTGAGTATGGCTACACCTTC.

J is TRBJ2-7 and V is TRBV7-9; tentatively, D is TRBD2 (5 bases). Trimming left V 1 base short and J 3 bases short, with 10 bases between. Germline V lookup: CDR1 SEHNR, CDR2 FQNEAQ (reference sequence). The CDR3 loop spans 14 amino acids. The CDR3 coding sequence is TGTGCCAGCAGCTTAGGACCGAGGGTCTACGAGCAGTACTTC. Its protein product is CASSLGPRVYEQYF.

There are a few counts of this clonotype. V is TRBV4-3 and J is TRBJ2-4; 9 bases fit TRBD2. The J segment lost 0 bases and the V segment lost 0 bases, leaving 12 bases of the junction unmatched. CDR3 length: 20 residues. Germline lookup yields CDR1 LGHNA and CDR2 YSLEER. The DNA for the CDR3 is TGCGCCAGCAGCCAAGAGGTTGAGCGGCTAGCGGGGTTAGCCAAAAACATTCAGTACTTC. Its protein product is CASSQEVERLAGLAKNIQYF.

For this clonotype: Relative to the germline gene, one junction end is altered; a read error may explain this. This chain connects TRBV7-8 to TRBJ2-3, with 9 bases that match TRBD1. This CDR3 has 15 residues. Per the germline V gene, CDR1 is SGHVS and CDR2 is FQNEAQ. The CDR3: CDSSLRDRVIDTQYF. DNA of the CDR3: TGTGACAGCAGCTTGCGGGACAGGGTGATAGATACGCAGTATTTT.

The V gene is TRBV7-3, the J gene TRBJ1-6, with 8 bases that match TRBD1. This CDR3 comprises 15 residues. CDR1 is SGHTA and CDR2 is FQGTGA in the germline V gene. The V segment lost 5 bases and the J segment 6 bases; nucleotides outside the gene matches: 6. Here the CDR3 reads CASSEQGVINSPLHF. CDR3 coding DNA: TGTGCCAGCAGCGAACAGGGGGTTATTAATTCACCCCTCCACTTT.